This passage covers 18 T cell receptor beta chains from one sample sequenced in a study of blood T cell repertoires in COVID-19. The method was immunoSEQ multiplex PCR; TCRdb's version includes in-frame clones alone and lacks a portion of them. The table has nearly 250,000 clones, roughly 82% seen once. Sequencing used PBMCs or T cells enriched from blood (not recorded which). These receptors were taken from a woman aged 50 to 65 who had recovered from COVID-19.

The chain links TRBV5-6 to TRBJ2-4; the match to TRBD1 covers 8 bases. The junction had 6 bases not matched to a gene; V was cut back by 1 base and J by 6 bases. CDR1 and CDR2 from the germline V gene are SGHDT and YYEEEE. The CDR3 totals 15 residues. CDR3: CASSLIQGAGNIQYF. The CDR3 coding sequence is TGTGCCAGCAGCTTGATTCAGGGGGCCGGAAACATTCAGTACTTC.

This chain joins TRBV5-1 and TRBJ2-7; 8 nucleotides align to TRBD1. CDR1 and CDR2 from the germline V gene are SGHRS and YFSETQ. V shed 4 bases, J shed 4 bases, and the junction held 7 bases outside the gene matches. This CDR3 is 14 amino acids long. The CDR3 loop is CASSPRRGPYEQYF. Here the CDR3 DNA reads TGCGCCAGCAGCCCTCGCAGGGGGCCGTACGAGCAGTACTTC.

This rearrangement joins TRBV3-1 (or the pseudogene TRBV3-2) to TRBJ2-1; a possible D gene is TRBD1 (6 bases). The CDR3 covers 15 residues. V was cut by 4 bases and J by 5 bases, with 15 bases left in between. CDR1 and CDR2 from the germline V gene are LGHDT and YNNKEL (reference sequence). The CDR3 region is CASSPTGYKNNEQFF. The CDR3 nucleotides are TGTGCCAGCAGCCCTACAGGGTATAAGAACAATGAGCAGTTCTTC.

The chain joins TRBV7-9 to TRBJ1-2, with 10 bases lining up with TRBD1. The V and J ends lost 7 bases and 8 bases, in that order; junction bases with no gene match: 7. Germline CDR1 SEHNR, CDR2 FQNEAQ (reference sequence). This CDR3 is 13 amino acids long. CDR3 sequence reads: CASNGQGVGGYTF. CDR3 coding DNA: TGTGCCAGCAACGGACAGGGGGTCGGGGGCTACACCTTC.

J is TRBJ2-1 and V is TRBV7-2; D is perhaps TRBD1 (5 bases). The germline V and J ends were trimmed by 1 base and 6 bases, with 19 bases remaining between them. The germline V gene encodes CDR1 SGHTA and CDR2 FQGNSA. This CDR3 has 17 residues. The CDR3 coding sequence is TGTGCCAGCAGCTTAGTTAGGGGTGGTAGCACCTCCAATGAGCAGTTCTTC. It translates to CASSLVRGGSTSNEQFF.

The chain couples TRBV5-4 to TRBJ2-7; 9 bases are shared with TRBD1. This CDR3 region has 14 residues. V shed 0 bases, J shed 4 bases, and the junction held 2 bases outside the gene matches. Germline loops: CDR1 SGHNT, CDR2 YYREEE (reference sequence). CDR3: CASSLEGQGYEQYF. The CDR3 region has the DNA TGTGCCAGCAGCTTGGAGGGACAGGGTTACGAGCAGTACTTC. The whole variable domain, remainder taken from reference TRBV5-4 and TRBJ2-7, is ETGVTQSPTHLIKTRGQQVTLRCSSQSGHNTVSWYQQALGQGPQFIFQYYREEENGRGNFPPRFSGLQFPNYSSELNVNALELDDSALYLCASSLEGQGYEQYFGPGTRLTVT.

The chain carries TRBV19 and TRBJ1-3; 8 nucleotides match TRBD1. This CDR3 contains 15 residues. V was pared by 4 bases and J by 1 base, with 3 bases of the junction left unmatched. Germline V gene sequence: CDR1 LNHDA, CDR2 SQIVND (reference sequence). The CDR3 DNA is TGTGCCAGTAGTAAGACAGGGGTTTCTGGAAACACCATATATTTT. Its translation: CASSKTGVSGNTIYF. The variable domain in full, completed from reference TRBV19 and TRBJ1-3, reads DGGITQSPKYLFRKEGQNVTLSCEQNLNHDAMYWYRQDPGQGLRLIYYSQIVNDFQKGDIAEGYSVSREKKESFPLTVTSAQKNPTAFYLCASSKTGVSGNTIYFGEGSWLTVV.

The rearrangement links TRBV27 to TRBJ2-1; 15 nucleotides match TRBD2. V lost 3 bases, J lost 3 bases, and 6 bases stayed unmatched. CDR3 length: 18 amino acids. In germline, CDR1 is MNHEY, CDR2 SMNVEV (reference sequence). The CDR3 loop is CASSLGLAGGWDYNEQFF. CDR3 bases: TGTGCCAGCAGTTTGGGACTAGCGGGGGGATGGGACTACAATGAGCAGTTCTTC.

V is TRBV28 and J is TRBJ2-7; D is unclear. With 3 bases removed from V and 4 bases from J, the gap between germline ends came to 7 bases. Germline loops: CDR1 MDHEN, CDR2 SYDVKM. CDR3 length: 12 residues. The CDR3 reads CASSFRFYEQYF. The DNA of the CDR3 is TGTGCCAGCAGTTTCAGGTTTTACGAGCAGTACTTC.

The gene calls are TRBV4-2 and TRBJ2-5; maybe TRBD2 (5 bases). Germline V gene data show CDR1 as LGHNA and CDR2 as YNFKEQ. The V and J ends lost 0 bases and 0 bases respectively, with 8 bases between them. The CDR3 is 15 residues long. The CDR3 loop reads CASSQDTRDQETQYF. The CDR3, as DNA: TGTGCCAGCAGCCAAGATACGAGGGACCAAGAGACCCAGTACTTC.

The CDR3 coding sequence is TGTGCCAGCAGTTACTCGGGACTAGCTGTCAATGAGCAGTTCTTC. Its protein is CASSYSGLAVNEQFF. The V call is TRBV6-2 or TRBV6-3, the J call TRBJ2-1; 9 nucleotides match TRBD2. With V trimmed by 0 bases and J by 6 bases, 3 bases remained unmatched. CDR1 and CDR2 (germline): MNHEY, SVGEGT. This CDR3 has 15 amino acids.

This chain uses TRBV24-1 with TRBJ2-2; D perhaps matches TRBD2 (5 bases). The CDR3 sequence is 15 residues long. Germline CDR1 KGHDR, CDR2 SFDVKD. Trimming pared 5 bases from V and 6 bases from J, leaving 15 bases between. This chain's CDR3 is CATSAEGTLAGELFF. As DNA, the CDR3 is TGTGCCACCAGTGCCGAGGGAACCCTCGCCGGGGAGCTGTTTTTT.

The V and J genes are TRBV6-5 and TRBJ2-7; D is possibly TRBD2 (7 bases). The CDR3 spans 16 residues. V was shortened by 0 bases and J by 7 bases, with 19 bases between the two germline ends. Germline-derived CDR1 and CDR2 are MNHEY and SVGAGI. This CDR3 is CASSYSTEAGAWEQYF. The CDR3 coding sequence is TGTGCCAGCAGTTACTCGACAGAGGCGGGGGCATGGGAGCAGTACTTC.

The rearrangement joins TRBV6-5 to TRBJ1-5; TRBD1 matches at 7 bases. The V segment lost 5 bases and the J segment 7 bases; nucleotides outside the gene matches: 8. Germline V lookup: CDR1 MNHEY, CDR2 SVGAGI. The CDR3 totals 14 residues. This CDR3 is CASSTRTGEQPQHF. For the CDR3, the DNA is TGTGCCAGCAGTACTCGGACAGGTGAACAGCCCCAGCATTTT.

CDR3 residues: CASSLDRSGTEAFF. The CDR3 nucleotides read TGTGCCAGCAGCTTAGACAGGTCAGGTACTGAAGCTTTCTTT. V is TRBV7-8 and J is TRBJ1-1; the D gene is possibly TRBD1 (5 bases). The germline V gene encodes CDR1 SGHVS and CDR2 FQNEAQ. V lost 1 base to trimming and J lost 5 bases, with 11 bases between them. There are 14 residues in the CDR3.

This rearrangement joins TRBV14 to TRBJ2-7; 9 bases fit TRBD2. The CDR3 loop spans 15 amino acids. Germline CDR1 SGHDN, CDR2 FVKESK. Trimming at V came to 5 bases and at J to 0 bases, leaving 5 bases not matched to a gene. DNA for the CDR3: TGTGCCAGCAGCTTAGCGGGGGCCCTCTCCTACGAGCAGTACTTC. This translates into CASSLAGALSYEQYF.

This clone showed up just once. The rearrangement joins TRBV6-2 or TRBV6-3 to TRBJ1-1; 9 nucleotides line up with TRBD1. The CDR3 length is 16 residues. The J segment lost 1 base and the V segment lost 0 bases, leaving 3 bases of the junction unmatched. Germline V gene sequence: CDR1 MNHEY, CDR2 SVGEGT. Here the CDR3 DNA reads TGTGCCAGCAGTTACTCTAGGGACAGGGCGAACACTGAAGCTTTCTTT. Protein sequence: CASSYSRDRANTEAFF.

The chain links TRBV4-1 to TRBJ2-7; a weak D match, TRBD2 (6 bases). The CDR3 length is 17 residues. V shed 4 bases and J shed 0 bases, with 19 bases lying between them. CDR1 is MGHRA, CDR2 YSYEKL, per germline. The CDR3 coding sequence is TGCGCCAGCAGCCCGTCCTCTGGAGCGGGTAGCTCCTACGAGCAGTACTTC. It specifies CASSPSSGAGSSYEQYF.